One and the same sample provided the 14 T cell receptor beta chains below, sequenced in a study of shared clonotypes between healthy human individuals. Generated by immunoSEQ multiplex PCR, the TCRdb table keeps only in-frame clones and is missing some. The sample gives fewer than 850,000 clones, about 92% of which show up once; roughly 36% is in the top ten. Sequencing was carried out using memory CD8+ T cells from PBMCs. Subset reported: CD45RO+ cells pooled with CCR7-negative TemRA cells. The receptors originated from a man aged 18 to 29 in good health. Some clones in this sample may be carry-over from other donors' samples.

On this clone: It is likely a read error: a sequence one base away is far more abundant. Other DNA sequences in this specimen translate into the identical CDR3. The chain carries TRBV7-2 and TRBJ2-3, with 11 positions matching TRBD2. With V trimmed by 5 bases and J by 0 bases, 1 base remained unmatched. The CDR3 is 15 residues long. Per germline, CDR1 SGHTA and CDR2 FQGNSA. The CDR3 region has the DNA TGTGCCAGCAGCCGACTAGCGGGAAGCACAGATACGCAGTATTTT. Amino acid sequence: CASSRLAGSTDTQYF.

The chain links TRBV5-5 to TRBJ2-7; tentative D call: TRBD1 (5 bases). The CDR3 totals 13 residues. Germline V gene lookup returns CDR1 SGHKS and CDR2 YYEKEE (reference sequence). Trimming removed 0 bases from V and 3 bases from J, with 7 bases in between. Written as DNA, the CDR3 is TGTGCCAGCAGCTTGGGCAGGGACTACGAGCAGTACTTC. This translates into CASSLGRDYEQYF. Using reference TRBV5-5 and TRBJ2-7 for the parts outside the CDR3, the full variable domain is DAGVTQSPTHLIKTRGQQVTLRCSPISGHKSVSWYQQVLGQGPQFIFQYYEKEERGRGNFPDRFSARQFPNYSSELNVNALLLGDSALYLCASSLGRDYEQYFGPGTRLTVT.

The gene calls are TRBV5-1 and TRBJ1-2; 8 nucleotides line up with TRBD1. Per germline, CDR1 SGHRS and CDR2 YFSETQ. V was pared by 4 bases and J by 4 bases, with 6 bases of the junction left unmatched. The CDR3 extends over 14 amino acids. The CDR3 DNA reads TGCGCCAGCAGCGAGGACAGGGTCGGCTATGGCTACACCTTC. Protein: CASSEDRVGYGYTF.

This clone was seen a single time. The V call is TRBV6-1, the J call TRBJ1-4; possible D gene TRBD1, 6 bases. CDR3 length: 14 residues. Deletions cut 2 bases from V and 8 bases from J, with 12 bases between. Germline CDR1 is MNHNS and CDR2 is SASEGT. This CDR3 is CASSEFRGGEKLFF. The CDR3 DNA reads TGTGCCAGCAGTGAATTCAGGGGCGGGGAAAAACTGTTTTTT.

This clone was seen a few times. This CDR3 is CASSIPTGNGEQYF. CDR3 sequence (DNA): TGTGCCAGTAGTATTCCGACAGGGAACGGCGAGCAGTACTTC. V and J are TRBV19 and TRBJ2-5; 7 bases agree with TRBD1. The DNA end favors TRBJ2-7, so the J call may be wrong. The CDR3 is 14 residues long. Germline V gene lookup returns CDR1 LNHDA and CDR2 SQIVND (reference sequence).

The chain has TRBV9 and TRBJ2-1, with D tentatively TRBD1 (6 bases). The germline V and J ends were trimmed by 0 bases and 6 bases, with 13 bases remaining between them. Germline V lookup: CDR1 SGDLS, CDR2 YYNGEE. The CDR3 consists of 15 residues. CDR3 bases: TGTGCCAGCAGCGTAGCAGGGACACTATCCAATGAGCAGTTCTTC. This translates into CASSVAGTLSNEQFF.

The chain joins TRBV6-1 to TRBJ1-1, with TRBD1 matching 9 bases. The V segment lost 6 bases and the J segment 0 bases; nucleotides outside the gene matches: 5. The CDR3 is 15 residues long. Per germline, CDR1 MNHNS and CDR2 SASEGT. CDR3 nucleotide sequence: TGTGCCAGCAGGGACAGGGGAATAATGAACACTGAAGCTTTCTTT. Encoded protein: CASRDRGIMNTEAFF.

In regard to this clone: The junction departs from the called germline gene at one end, perhaps through a read error. This chain uses TRBV29-1 with TRBJ1-1, with D perhaps matching TRBD1 (5 bases). CDR3 size: 14 residues. CDR1 and CDR2 from the germline V gene are SQVTM and ANQGSEA. In DNA, the CDR3 is TGCAGCGTTTTCGCCCGGACACCGAACACTGAAACTTTCTTT. As protein: CSVFARTPNTETFF.

The V call is TRBV5-4, the J call TRBJ2-6; no definite D call. Looked up from germline, CDR1 is SGHNT and CDR2 is YYREEE (reference sequence). The CDR3 has 15 residues. Trimming removed 0 bases from V and 1 base from J, with 5 bases in between. In nucleotides, the CDR3 is TGTGCCAGCAGCTTGGATCGGTCTGGGGCCAACGTCCTGACTTTC. Translation: CASSLDRSGANVLTF.

The chain combines TRBV5-1 with TRBJ1-1; D ambiguous. V lost 0 bases, J lost 3 bases, and 9 bases lay in between. CDR1 and CDR2 from the germline V gene are SGHRS and YFSETQ. CDR3 length: 14 residues. CDR3 in amino acids: CASSLETADTEAFF. As DNA, the CDR3 is TGCGCCAGCAGCTTGGAGACCGCGGACACTGAAGCTTTCTTT. The full variable domain, with the rest looked up from reference TRBV5-1 and TRBJ1-1, is KAGVTQTPRYLIKTRGQQVTLSCSPISGHRSVSWYQQTPGQGLQFLFEYFSETQRNKGNFPGRFSGRQFSNSRSEMNVSTLELGDSALYLCASSLETADTEAFFGQGTRLTVV.

The chain employs TRBV4-3 and TRBJ2-1; unclear D gene. This CDR3 comprises 12 residues. The germline V gene has CDR1 LGHNA and CDR2 YSLEER. The V end was cut by 5 bases, the J end by 5 bases, with 7 bases between. The CDR3 bases are TGCGCCAGCAGCGGAATGAACAATGAGCAGTTCTTC. The encoded protein is CASSGMNNEQFF.

The J gene is TRBJ1-5, the V gene TRBV6-5; D ambiguous. Germline values: CDR1 MNHEY, CDR2 SVGAGI. V dropped 2 bases and J dropped 3 bases, with 8 bases sitting between them. The CDR3 contains 14 residues. This CDR3 is CASSYREANQPQHF. DNA for the CDR3: TGTGCCAGCAGTTACAGGGAGGCCAATCAGCCCCAGCATTTT.

The chain has TRBV7-3 and TRBJ2-3; D is undetermined. From germline, CDR1 is SGHTA and CDR2 FQGTGA. The CDR3 spans 15 residues. V was clipped by 0 bases and J by 2 bases, with 9 bases between them. The CDR3 sequence is CASSLTAKYTDTQYF. CDR3 DNA sequence: TGTGCCAGCAGCTTAACTGCGAAATACACAGATACGCAGTATTTT.

The J gene is TRBJ2-7, the V gene TRBV9; possible D gene TRBD1, 5 bases. This CDR3 spans 16 amino acids. Trimming took 3 bases from V and 1 from J, leaving 17 bases between them. The V gene's germline CDR1 is SGDLS and CDR2 YYNGEE. CDR3 nucleotides: TGTGCCAGCAGCGAGGGGAATACTGTGGGGTCCTACGAGCAGTACTTC. This encodes CASSEGNTVGSYEQYF.